Described below is a single T cell receptor (beta chain) sequence and its context. Antigen unknown. The junction departs from germline at one end; a sequencing error may be responsible. The V gene's germline CDR1 is LNHNV and CDR2 YYDKDF (reference sequence). The CDR3 runs to 16 residues. The sample comes from a study of T cell repertoires in cytomegalovirus infection. Study information: TCR beta signatures that were public indicated CMV infection and matching HLA type. Study outcomes and limitations: Dominating the ex vivo response were TCR beta clonotypes that were CMV-specific and HLA-C-restricted.

Each CDR3 protein gets one entry after TCRdb re-called the reads with MiXCR. The sample holds 700,000 to 850,000 distinct CDR3 sequences, 32% seen once. The starting material was cultured CD8+ T cells from PBMCs, obtained from culture after CMV antigen stimulation. V and J are TRBV15 and TRBJ1-5; TRBD1 aligns across 9 bases. The sequence was obtained from a human donor in good health (CMV status not recorded). Some clones in this sample may be carry-over from other donors' samples. CDR3: CVTSTPGQGFSEPQHF. As DNA, the CDR3 is TGTGTCACCAGCACACCGGGACAGGGCTTTTCGGAGCCCCAGCATTTT.